Listed below are T cell receptor beta chains from one sample, sequenced in a study of cytomegalovirus exposure and HLA in healthy donors. Sequencing used immunoSEQ multiplex PCR; TCRdb keeps in-frame clones, though not all of them. Of 90,000 to 150,000 clones listed, approximately 79% were seen once; the top ten hold about 16%. Sequenced: PBMCs. The source is a man aged 50 or older in good health and CMV-seropositive. Each CDR3 is given with its conserved first and last residue. The D gene is left open where the match is weak. A row's size may be missing; if present it is once, few, many or a size class.

clone_size j_call v_call d_call cdr3_nt cdr3_aa
- TRBJ2-1 TRBV6-5 - TGTGCCAGCAGTTACTCGACAGGCGCCTCCTACAATGAGCAGTTCTTC CASSYSTGASYNEQFF
- TRBJ1-4 TRBV6-1 - TGTGCCAGCAGTGAGACCGGGACTTATGGGCGAAATGAAAAACTGTTTTTT CASSETGTYGRNEKLFF
- TRBJ2-3 TRBV6-4 - TGTGCCAGTATGACAGGCGTAGCCACAGATACGCAGTATTTT CASMTGVATDTQYF
- TRBJ2-3 TRBV5-1 TRBD2 TGCGCCAGCAGCCGGGGACTAGCGGGATCCCCAAGCACAGATACGCAGTATTTT CASSRGLAGSPSTDTQYF
- TRBJ1-6 TRBV19 - TGTGCCTCCGTCGGGGGGATTGGAGCCCTCCACTTT CASVGGIGALHF
- TRBJ2-1 TRBV2 - TGTGCCAGCATGGGGCAGCAGTACAATGAGCAGTTCTTC CASMGQQYNEQFF
- TRBJ2-3 TRBV19 - TGTGCCAGTAATGGGCAGGGGACAGATACGCAGTATTTT CASNGQGTDTQYF
- TRBJ1-4 TRBV5-6 - TGTGCCAGCAGCTTCCTGCAGGGTGGTGAAAAACTGTTTTTT CASSFLQGGEKLFF
few TRBJ2-7 TRBV28 - TGTGCCAGCAGGACGGACCAGGGTGGGGAGCAGTACTTC CASRTDQGGEQYF
- TRBJ2-7 TRBV10-2 - TGCGCCAGCAGTGAAGGGGGCGAGCAGTACTTC CASSEGGEQYF
once TRBJ2-1 TRBV10-2 TRBD1 TGCGCCAGCAGTGAGTCGGGACAGGGGTACAATGAGCAGTTCTTC CASSESGQGYNEQFF
- TRBJ2-1 TRBV18 TRBD2 TGTGCCAGCTCAACGTCCCTAGCGGGGGGATACAATGAGCAGTTCTTC CASSTSLAGGYNEQFF
- TRBJ2-7 TRBV6-1 TRBD2 TGTGCCAGCAGTGAAGAGGCTAGCGGGAGTTACGAGCAGTACTTC CASSEEASGSYEQYF
- TRBJ2-3 TRBV19 - TGTGCCAGTTCAACAGGCCCTCGATCCACAGATACGCAGTATTTT CASSTGPRSTDTQYF
- TRBJ2-1 TRBV29-1 TRBD1 TGCAGCGTTGAAAAAGTAGGGACAGGGGGAGCCAGTGAGCAGTTCTTC CSVEKVGTGGASEQFF
- TRBJ2-1 TRBV18 - TGTGCCAGCTGCCGGGACTCGCTGTCGGGAGAGCAGTTCTTC CASCRDSLSGEQFF
- TRBJ1-5 TRBV10-2 - TGCGCCAGCAGTGAGTCAGGGGCTTACAATCAGCCCCAGCATTTT CASSESGAYNQPQHF
- TRBJ2-3 TRBV11-2 - TGTGCCAGCAGCTTAGATCCCGGGGGTTACGCAGATACGCAGTATTTT CASSLDPGGYADTQYF
- TRBJ2-3 TRBV15 TRBD1 TGTGCCACCAGCAGAGATCGGACAGGGGAAGATACGCAGTATTTT CATSRDRTGEDTQYF
- TRBJ2-5 TRBV7-2 TRBD2 TGTGCCAGCAGCTCCGGGACTAGCGGGGGCCAGGGGGCCCAGTACTTC CASSSGTSGGQGAQYF
- TRBJ2-7 TRBV5-1 - TGCGCCAGCAGCTTGGTGGGACACTACGAGCAGTACTTC CASSLVGHYEQYF
- TRBJ1-6 TRBV27 - TGTGCCAGCAGTTTATTCCGGGGGAATTCACCCCTCCACTTT CASSLFRGNSPLHF
- TRBJ1-1 TRBV19 - TGTGCCAGTAGTATTGCTGGGCAGAAGGCTTTCTTT CASSIAGQKAFF
- TRBJ2-1 TRBV25-1 - TGTGCCTATAGCACGGGGAACTACAATGAGCAGTTCTTC CAYSTGNYNEQFF
- TRBJ1-5 TRBV2 - TGTGCCAGCAGCTCTCAGGGGCAGGGCAATCAGCCCCAGCATTTT CASSSQGQGNQPQHF
- TRBJ2-5 TRBV27 - TGTGCCAGCAGTTTAAGTCGGACAGCCTACAAGAGCGGTCAAGAGACCCAGTACTTC CASSLSRTAYKSGQETQYF
- TRBJ2-5 TRBV11-3 - TGTGCCAGCAGCTCCCGGCAGGGCCAAGAGACCCAGTACTTC CASSSRQGQETQYF
few TRBJ1-2 TRBV5-6 - TGTGCCAGCAGCTTAAACAGCAACTATGGCTACACCTTC CASSLNSNYGYTF
- TRBJ2-3 TRBV7-2 - TGTGCCAGCAGCATAGCATTGGCAGGGATAAAAGATACGCAGTATTTT CASSIALAGIKDTQYF
- TRBJ1-2 TRBV14 TRBD1 TGTGCCAGCAGCCAAAATTGGGACAGGGGAGTATATGGCTACACCTTC CASSQNWDRGVYGYTF
- TRBJ2-7 TRBV18 TRBD2 TGTGCCAGCTCACCACCGGGCCTCAGTACTAGCGGAGCCTACGAGCAGTACTTC CASSPPGLSTSGAYEQYF
- TRBJ1-4 TRBV7-2 - TGTGCCAGCAGCCGGGGGGCCACAGCCTCTAATGAAAAACTGTTTTTT CASSRGATASNEKLFF
- TRBJ1-4 TRBV5-8 TRBD1 TGTGCCAGCACCAACGCCGGGACAGACTCAAATGAAAAACTGTTTTTT CASTNAGTDSNEKLFF
few TRBJ1-1 TRBV21-1 - TGTGCCAGCAGCGGGGGCCGTAACGGCCTAGCAGAGAACACTGAAGCTTTCTTT CASSGGRNGLAENTEAFF
- TRBJ2-7 TRBV11-2 - TGTGCCAGCAGCTCCGTCCTGAGAGGGGGCTCCTACGAGCAGTACTTC CASSSVLRGGSYEQYF
- TRBJ2-5 TRBV2 - TGTGCCAGTAGTCTCCAAGGACTGTTAGAAGAGACCCAGTACTTC CASSLQGLLEETQYF
- TRBJ1-3 TRBV7-9 TRBD1 TGTGCCAGCAGCACCCCTTCAGGGGGCGAAAACACCATATATTTT CASSTPSGGENTIYF
- TRBJ2-5 TRBV18 - TGTGCCAGCTCACCACAATTAAGTAGTGAAGAGACCCAGTACTTC CASSPQLSSEETQYF
- TRBJ2-1 TRBV2 - TGTGCCAGACGATCCGGGTCTCACAATGAGCAGTTCTTC CARRSGSHNEQFF
- TRBJ1-5 TRBV28 - TGTGCCAGCATCATGGCCCGGCGGGGTAGCAATCAGCCCCAGCATTTT CASIMARRGSNQPQHF
- TRBJ1-2 TRBV28 - TGTGCCAGCAGTTCCATAAGGCAGGGCAATGGCTACACCTTC CASSSIRQGNGYTF
- TRBJ1-1 TRBV18 TRBD1 TGTGCCAGCTCGCCTGACAGGGGGTTTACTGAAGCTTTCTTT CASSPDRGFTEAFF
few TRBJ1-2 TRBV11-2 - TGTGCCAGCAGCTTAGATCCGGGGGATGGCTACACCTTC CASSLDPGDGYTF
- TRBJ2-7 TRBV10-1 - TGCGCCAGCAGTGACGGGGGAGGAGAATACGAGCAGTACTTC CASSDGGGEYEQYF
- TRBJ1-4 TRBV6-6 - TGTGCCAGCAGTTACCGGACAGAGGGTGGAGAAAAACTGTTTTTT CASSYRTEGGEKLFF
- TRBJ2-3 TRBV2 - TGTGCCAGCAGTGGGGGCAGGGCAGATACGCAGTATTTT CASSGGRADTQYF
- TRBJ2-7 TRBV5-1 - TGCGCCAGCAGCTTGGACAGTTGGTCCTACGAGCAGTACTTC CASSLDSWSYEQYF
- TRBJ2-1 TRBV6-6 - TGTGCCAGCAGTTACGGGGGGGCGAGTTGGAATGAGCAGTTCTTC CASSYGGASWNEQFF
once TRBJ1-5 TRBV27 TRBD1 TGTGCCAGCAGTAAGGGGGCCTCTCAGCCCCAGCATTTT CASSKGASQPQHF
- TRBJ2-5 TRBV2 - TGTGCCAGCTGGGCCAGGGAAGAGACCCAGTACTTC CASWAREETQYF
- TRBJ1-2 TRBV18 - TGTGCCAGCTCACCGCGACGACAGGCTAACTATGGCTACACCTTC CASSPRRQANYGYTF
- TRBJ2-7 TRBV28 TRBD1 TGTGCCAGCAGTTTAGTAGGGGGCGGATACGAGCAGTACTTC CASSLVGGGYEQYF